The 30 T cell receptor beta chains reported below all come from one sample, sequenced in a study of PD-1 blockade in classical Hodgkin lymphoma. All trial patients relapsed after autologous stem cell transplantation. Sequenced by immunoSEQ multiplex PCR; TCRdb stores in-frame clones only, minus some. Of about 40,000 clones detected, approximately 87% appear once; the ten largest clones hold 7% to 9.5%. Sample: peripheral blood mononuclear cells (PBMCs), taken at baseline. These receptors all come from a human donor with classical Hodgkin lymphoma.

CDR3 in amino acids: CASSFAAGGYYEQYF. CDR3 DNA: TGTGCCAGCAGCTTCGCGGCGGGAGGTTACTACGAGCAGTACTTC. The chain combines TRBV7-6 with TRBJ2-7, with 8 nucleotides matching TRBD2. The CDR3 length is 15 residues. J was trimmed by 3 bases and V by 3 bases; bases with no gene match: 7. Germline assignment: CDR1 SGHVS and CDR2 FNYEAQ.

The J gene is TRBJ2-1, the V gene TRBV4-3, with 11 bases identical to TRBD1. The CDR3 is made up of 16 amino acids. The germline gives CDR1 LGHNA, CDR2 YSLEER. V lost 4 bases, J lost 7 bases, and 9 bases stayed unmatched. CDR3 protein: CASSRLGQGGRNEQFF. The CDR3, as DNA: TGCGCCAGCAGCCGCCTGGGACAGGGGGGAAGGAATGAGCAGTTCTTC.

On this clone itself: The sample has other DNA sequences that encode this CDR3 too. The chain links TRBV18 to TRBJ2-7; TRBD2 might be the D (5 bases). The CDR3 has 14 residues. Trimming removed 3 bases at V and 2 bases at J, with 11 bases between. Germline-derived CDR1 and CDR2 are KGHSH and LQKENI. In DNA, the CDR3 is TGTGCCAGCTCACCGGACTCCGCCACCTACGAGCAGTACTTC. Translation: CASSPDSATYEQYF.

A single count supports this clone. This rearrangement joins TRBV18 to TRBJ2-1, with D tentatively TRBD1 or TRBD2 (5 bases each). CDR1 is KGHSH, CDR2 LQKENI, per germline. V lost 3 bases and J lost 3, with 15 bases in between. This CDR3 comprises 16 residues. CDR3 coding DNA: TGTGCCAGCTCACCGCCTACCGGGACCTTCTACAATGAGCAGTTCTTC. As protein: CASSPPTGTFYNEQFF.

This chain uses TRBV18 with TRBJ2-2, with D unclear. The CDR3 runs to 14 residues. Trimming took 1 base from V and 1 from J, leaving 4 bases between them. The germline gives CDR1 KGHSH, CDR2 LQKENI. CDR3 region: CASSPRENTGELFF. CDR3 coding DNA: TGTGCCAGCTCACCACGGGAGAACACCGGGGAGCTGTTTTTT. The variable domain in full, with the rest retrieved from reference TRBV18 and TRBJ2-2, is NAGVMQNPRHLVRRRGQEARLRCSPMKGHSHVYWYRQLPEEGLKFMVYLQKENIIDESGMPKERFSAEFPKEGPSILRIQQVVRGDSAAYFCASSPRENTGELFFGEGSRLTVL.

The chain joins TRBV6-5 to TRBJ1-2; TRBD1 aligns across 7 bases. J lost 4 bases, V lost 5 bases, and 7 bases had no gene match. The CDR3 runs 14 residues. Per germline, CDR1 MNHEY and CDR2 SVGAGI. The CDR3 sequence: CASSERDSVYGYTF. The CDR3 DNA reads TGTGCCAGCAGTGAGAGGGACAGCGTCTATGGCTACACCTTC.

V usage is TRBV6-6 and J usage is TRBJ2-1; 7 bases agree with TRBD1. The CDR3 is 11 amino acids. Germline V gene lookup returns CDR1 MNHNY and CDR2 SVGAGI (reference sequence). V shed 10 bases and J 6 bases; nucleotides not matched to a gene: 3. This CDR3 is CATQGSNEQFF. In nucleotides, the CDR3 is TGTGCCACACAGGGGTCCAATGAGCAGTTCTTC.

This clone was observed a single time. This chain uses TRBV18 with TRBJ2-7, with D maybe TRBD2 (5 bases). V dropped 1 base and J dropped 2 bases, with 18 bases sitting between them. CDR1 is KGHSH and CDR2 is LQKENI in the germline V gene. The CDR3 is 17 amino acids. The CDR3, as DNA: TGTGCCAGCTCACCACTACCCTTGACGGGATATACCTACGAGCAGTACTTC. Protein sequence: CASSPLPLTGYTYEQYF. Filled out from reference TRBV18 and TRBJ2-7, the complete variable domain reads NAGVMQNPRHLVRRRGQEARLRCSPMKGHSHVYWYRQLPEEGLKFMVYLQKENIIDESGMPKERFSAEFPKEGPSILRIQQVVRGDSAAYFCASSPLPLTGYTYEQYFGPGTRLTVT.

The chain employs TRBV6-5 and TRBJ2-1; 7 nucleotides align to TRBD1. The CDR3 consists of 12 residues. With V trimmed by 10 bases and J by 9 bases, 9 bases remained unmatched. Germline V CDR1 and CDR2: MNHEY, SVGAGI. CDR3 region: CAISKGAGEQFF. The DNA of the CDR3 is TGTGCCATTTCAAAGGGGGCCGGTGAGCAGTTCTTC.

This chain uses TRBV9 with TRBJ2-7, with 7 bases fitting TRBD2. Germline assignment: CDR1 SGDLS and CDR2 YYNGEE. The V segment lost 0 bases and the J segment 0 bases; nucleotides outside the gene matches: 6. The CDR3 has 16 amino acids. Here the CDR3 DNA reads TGTGCCAGCAGCGTAGGGGGAGGCGGGGGCTCCTACGAGCAGTACTTC. Protein product: CASSVGGGGGSYEQYF.

V usage is TRBV4-1 and J usage is TRBJ1-4; possibly TRBD1 for D (6 bases). The CDR3 is 14 residues long. Trimming took 4 bases from V and 5 from J, leaving 11 bases between them. From germline, CDR1 is MGHRA and CDR2 YSYEKL. The CDR3 loop reads CASSLGQINEKLFF. In DNA, the CDR3 is TGCGCCAGCAGCCTTGGACAGATCAATGAAAAACTGTTTTTT.

The gene calls are TRBV7-6 and TRBJ2-1; unclear D gene. CDR1 is SGHVS, CDR2 FNYEAQ, per germline. Trimming shortened V by 1 base and J by 6 bases, and 13 bases separated the two germline ends. The CDR3 is 15 amino acids. CDR3 loop: CASSLGRGVGNEQFF. The CDR3, as DNA: TGTGCCAGCAGCTTAGGCCGAGGAGTAGGCAATGAGCAGTTCTTC.

The CDR3 DNA follows: TGTGCCAGCAGCACCCGACTAGCGGGAAGCACAGATACGCAGTATTTT. Its translation is CASSTRLAGSTDTQYF. The chain employs TRBV9 and TRBJ2-3; 11 bases agree with TRBD2. Germline values: CDR1 SGDLS, CDR2 YYNGEE. This CDR3 contains 16 residues. J lost 0 bases, V lost 4 bases, and 4 bases had no gene match.

The V and J genes are TRBV29-1 and TRBJ1-2; D is unresolved. CDR3 length: 14 amino acids. The germline V and J ends were trimmed by 4 bases and 0 bases, with 12 bases remaining between them. Germline loops: CDR1 SQVTM, CDR2 ANQGSEA. CDR3 sequence reads: CSVVGEYPNYGYTF. The CDR3 DNA is TGCAGCGTTGTGGGAGAGTATCCTAACTATGGCTACACCTTC.

This rearrangement joins TRBV5-8 to TRBJ1-1; 8 bases agree with TRBD1. The V segment lost 5 bases and the J segment 7 bases; nucleotides outside the gene matches: 16. The CDR3 is made up of 16 amino acids. Germline CDR1 is SGHTS and CDR2 is YDEGEE. Written as DNA, the CDR3 is TGTGCCAGCAGGGCTGATTACAGGGGGGGAATGAATGAAGCTTTCTTT. Its translation is CASRADYRGGMNEAFF.

The chain links TRBV5-1 to TRBJ1-5; the match to TRBD1 covers 7 bases. This CDR3 comprises 15 residues. Germline CDR1 SGHRS, CDR2 YFSETQ. J lost 2 bases, V lost 0 bases, and 2 bases had no gene match. CDR3 DNA sequence: TGCGCCAGCAGCTTGGCCGGACAGGGCAATCAGCCCCAGCATTTT. Protein: CASSLAGQGNQPQHF.

V gene TRBV5-1 combines with J gene TRBJ2-3; maybe TRBD2 (5 bases). The CDR3 length is 19 residues. Trimming pared 2 bases from V and 1 base from J, leaving 23 bases between. From germline, CDR1 is SGHRS and CDR2 YFSETQ. The CDR3 loop reads CASSFFGFDYRGRTDTQYF. Here the CDR3 DNA reads TGCGCCAGCAGCTTTTTTGGCTTCGACTATCGGGGTCGCACAGATACGCAGTATTTT.

In its sample, this clone was seen once. The V gene is TRBV5-1, the J gene TRBJ2-7, with 7 bases identical to TRBD1. Trimming took 4 bases from V and 2 from J; bases not matched to a gene: 3. CDR1 and CDR2 (germline): SGHRS, YFSETQ. This CDR3 contains 13 residues. The CDR3 spells CASSPGTAYEQYF. The CDR3 nucleotides are TGCGCCAGCAGCCCAGGGACAGCCTACGAGCAGTACTTC.

CDR3 in DNA: TGCGCCAGCAGCTTGGCAGGGACGCGAGATGAAAAACTGTTTTTT. Translated, it gives CASSLAGTRDEKLFF. This chain uses TRBV5-1 with TRBJ1-4, with TRBD1 as a possible D gene (5 bases). With 0 bases removed from V and 6 bases from J, the gap between germline ends came to 12 bases. Germline values: CDR1 SGHRS, CDR2 YFSETQ. This CDR3 region has 15 residues.

The CDR3 loop is CSVGNPGLAGVGSTDTQYF. CDR3 DNA: TGCAGCGTTGGAAACCCGGGACTAGCGGGAGTAGGTAGCACAGATACGCAGTATTTT. The chain couples TRBV29-1 to TRBJ2-3; 14 nucleotides agree with TRBD2. The V gene's germline CDR1 is SQVTM and CDR2 ANQGSEA. V was clipped by 4 bases and J by 0 bases; unmatched bases: 12. The CDR3 consists of 19 residues.

The gene calls are TRBV11-2 and TRBJ2-1; D unresolved. Trimming left V 5 bases short and J 4 bases short, with 12 bases between. This CDR3 has 14 amino acids. CDR1 and CDR2 (germline): SGHAT, FQNNGV. The CDR3 DNA sequence: TGTGCCAGCAGCACAGAAGGCAGGTACAATGAGCAGTTCTTC. This sequence encodes CASSTEGRYNEQFF.

Here the CDR3 reads CASSQERFQETQYF. For the CDR3, the DNA is TGTGCCAGCAGCCAAGAGCGGTTCCAAGAGACCCAGTACTTC. The gene calls are TRBV4-2 and TRBJ2-5; no firm D call. Between the trimmed V and J ends, which lost 0 bases and 1 base, there was a span of 6 bases. CDR3 length: 14 amino acids. Germline loops: CDR1 LGHNA, CDR2 YNFKEQ.

This chain uses TRBV7-9 with TRBJ1-5; D is ambiguous. The CDR3 loop spans 14 amino acids. V gave up 3 bases and J gave up 7 bases, with 13 bases separating them. Germline V gene lookup returns CDR1 SEHNR and CDR2 FQNEAQ (reference sequence). CDR3 loop: CASSFRIAGQPQHF. Written as DNA, the CDR3 is TGTGCCAGCAGCTTTCGCATCGCGGGACAGCCCCAGCATTTT.

The CDR3 is CASSLDRGAHEQYF. DNA for the CDR3: TGTGCCAGCAGCTTAGATCGGGGAGCCCACGAGCAGTACTTC. The chain couples TRBV11-2 to TRBJ2-7, with a tentative D call TRBD2 (5 bases). The V end lost 0 bases, the J end lost 5 bases, and 11 bases lay between the germline ends. The CDR3 has 14 amino acids. Per the germline V gene, CDR1 is SGHAT and CDR2 is FQNNGV.

This chain connects TRBV7-8 to TRBJ2-7; TRBD1 aligns across 11 bases. The CDR3 has 14 amino acids. Per the germline V gene, CDR1 is SGHVS and CDR2 is FQNEAQ. The V segment lost 3 bases and the J segment 6 bases; nucleotides outside the gene matches: 4. CDR3 amino acids: CASSLDRGLGEQYF. CDR3 coding DNA: TGTGCCAGCAGCTTGGACAGGGGGCTTGGCGAGCAGTACTTC. Together with reference TRBV7-8 and TRBJ2-7, the CDR3 gives the full variable domain: GAGVSQSPRYKVAKRGQDVALRCDPISGHVSLFWYQQALGQGPEFLTYFQNEAQLDKSGLPSDRFFAERPEGSVSTLKIQRTQQEDSAVYLCASSLDRGLGEQYFGPGTRLTVT.

The V call is TRBV16, the J call TRBJ2-2; 7 bases are a match to TRBD1. V lost 3 bases to trimming and J lost 1 base; unmatched junction nucleotides: 5. The CDR3 extends over 16 amino acids. From germline, CDR1 is KGHSY and CDR2 FQNENV. The DNA for the CDR3 is TGTGCCAGCAGCCAGTTTCCAGGGGGGAACACCGGGGAGCTGTTTTTT. Amino acid sequence: CASSQFPGGNTGELFF.

V gene TRBV4-2 combines with J gene TRBJ2-3, with D unclear. Germline values: CDR1 LGHNA, CDR2 YNFKEQ. The germline V and J ends were trimmed by 0 bases and 4 bases, with 5 bases remaining between them. The CDR3 loop spans 13 amino acids. CDR3 protein: CASSQDRPDTQYF. CDR3 coding DNA: TGTGCCAGCAGCCAAGATAGGCCAGATACGCAGTATTTT.

The chain couples TRBV4-1 to TRBJ2-3; unclear D gene. Germline V gene lookup returns CDR1 MGHRA and CDR2 YSYEKL. The CDR3 extends over 17 amino acids. Trimming left V 4 bases short and J 2 bases short, with 19 bases between. CDR3 amino acids: CASSPSPLGRHTDTQYF. CDR3 in DNA: TGCGCCAGCAGCCCGTCCCCTCTAGGTCGACACACAGATACGCAGTATTTT.

The V call is TRBV9, the J call TRBJ1-2, with D unresolved. CDR1 is SGDLS, CDR2 YYNGEE, per germline. The V gene lost 3 bases and the J gene lost 0 bases, with 18 bases spanning the gap. The CDR3 consists of 17 residues. CDR3 sequence: CASSARVGRRANYGYTF. In DNA, the CDR3 is TGTGCCAGCAGCGCCCGCGTCGGCAGGCGGGCTAACTATGGCTACACCTTC.

The chain carries TRBV19 and TRBJ1-1; 9 bases align to TRBD1. The length of the CDR3 is 17 residues. V was clipped by 2 bases and J by 0 bases; unmatched bases: 7. The germline V gene has CDR1 LNHDA and CDR2 SQIVND (reference sequence). The CDR3 DNA sequence: TGTGCCAGTAGTATACGCCCGGGACAGGGAATGAACACTGAAGCTTTCTTT. As protein: CASSIRPGQGMNTEAFF.